This TCR beta chain was sequenced in a study of T cell responses to AZD1222 COVID-19 vaccine. Study conclusions and caveats: Donor demographics were predominantly white British with a female majority; clonal diversity may be underestimated. Per reports, nearly half of all spike-specific TCRs target regions that are unmutated in variants. Regions 160-218 and 743-854 held dominance among vaccine-associated CD4 TCRs, which spanned spike.

The CDR3 contains 13 residues. After removal of 10 bases from V and 8 bases from J, the junction contained 10 bases not matched to a gene. Per germline, CDR1 MNHEY and CDR2 SVGAGI. TCRdb's table, derived via immunoSEQ multiplex PCR, lists solely in-frame clones and lacks some. Of 130,000 or so clones in the sample, about 92% were seen once. With respect to this clone: Its antigen is not known.

The material sequenced was peripheral blood, taken on day 0 of MenACWY control vaccination. The TCR sequence derives from an adult in good health. The chain has TRBV6-5 and TRBJ1-3; 8 bases are shared with TRBD1. CDR3 nucleotides: TGTGCCATCAAGGACAGGGAGGGGGACACCATATATTTT. It codes for CAIKDREGDTIYF.